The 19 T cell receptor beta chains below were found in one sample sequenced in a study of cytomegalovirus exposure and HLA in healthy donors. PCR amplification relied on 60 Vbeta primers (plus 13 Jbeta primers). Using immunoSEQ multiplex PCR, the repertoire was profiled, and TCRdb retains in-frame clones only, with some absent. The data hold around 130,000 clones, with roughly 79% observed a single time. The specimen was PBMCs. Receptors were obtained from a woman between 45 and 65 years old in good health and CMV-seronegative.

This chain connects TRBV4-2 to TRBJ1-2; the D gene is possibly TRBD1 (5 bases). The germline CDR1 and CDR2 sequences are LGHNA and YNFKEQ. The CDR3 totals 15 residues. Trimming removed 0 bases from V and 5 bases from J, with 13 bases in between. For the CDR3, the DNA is TGTGCCAGCAGCCAAGAAGGAAGGGGAGGGTATGGCTACACCTTC. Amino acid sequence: CASSQEGRGGYGYTF.

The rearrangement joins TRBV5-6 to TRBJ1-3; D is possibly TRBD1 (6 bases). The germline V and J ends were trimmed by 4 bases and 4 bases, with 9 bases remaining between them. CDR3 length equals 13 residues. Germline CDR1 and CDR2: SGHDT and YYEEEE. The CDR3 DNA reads TGTGCCAGCAGCAAAGACAGGGGAAACACCATATATTTT. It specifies CASSKDRGNTIYF.

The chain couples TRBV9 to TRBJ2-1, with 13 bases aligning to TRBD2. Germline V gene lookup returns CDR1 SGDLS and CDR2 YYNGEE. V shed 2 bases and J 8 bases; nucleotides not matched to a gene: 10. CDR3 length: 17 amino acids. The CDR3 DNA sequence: TGTGCCAGCAGCGTTATAGGGACTAGCGGGGCAGGGGATGAGCAGTTCTTC. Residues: CASSVIGTSGAGDEQFF. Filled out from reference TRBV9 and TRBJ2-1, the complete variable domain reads DSGVTQTPKHLITATGQRVTLRCSPRSGDLSVYWYQQSLDQGLQFLIQYYNGEERAKGNILERFSAQQFPDLHSELNLSSLELGDSALYFCASSVIGTSGAGDEQFFGPGTRLTVL.

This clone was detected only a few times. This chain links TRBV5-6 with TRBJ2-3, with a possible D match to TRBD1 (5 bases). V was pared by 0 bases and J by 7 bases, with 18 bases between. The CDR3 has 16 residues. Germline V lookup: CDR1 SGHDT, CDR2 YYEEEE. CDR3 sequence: CASSLELGQYRNTQYF. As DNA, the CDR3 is TGTGCCAGCAGCTTGGAGCTGGGGCAATATCGCAATACGCAGTATTTT.

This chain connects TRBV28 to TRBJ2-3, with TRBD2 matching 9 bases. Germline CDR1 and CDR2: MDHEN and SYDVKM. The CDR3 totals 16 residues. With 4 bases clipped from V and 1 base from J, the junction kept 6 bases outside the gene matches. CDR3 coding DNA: TGTGCCAGCAGTTATCCTATAGCGGGAGGCACAGATACGCAGTATTTT. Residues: CASSYPIAGGTDTQYF.

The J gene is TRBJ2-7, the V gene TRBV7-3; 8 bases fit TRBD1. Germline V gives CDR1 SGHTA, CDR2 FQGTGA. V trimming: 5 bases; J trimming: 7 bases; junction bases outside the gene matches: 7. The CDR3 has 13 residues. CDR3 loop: CASSPQTGVEQYF. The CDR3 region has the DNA TGTGCCAGCAGCCCCCAGACAGGGGTTGAGCAGTACTTC.

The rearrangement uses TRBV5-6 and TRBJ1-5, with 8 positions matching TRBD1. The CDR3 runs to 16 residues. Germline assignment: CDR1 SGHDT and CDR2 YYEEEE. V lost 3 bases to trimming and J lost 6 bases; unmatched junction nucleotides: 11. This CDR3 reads CASSSYRGSSSQPQHF. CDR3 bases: TGTGCCAGCAGCTCGTACAGGGGGTCCTCAAGTCAGCCCCAGCATTTT.

The CDR3 bases are TGTGCCAGTAGTAAGGGACAGGGATATATGAACACTGAAGCTTTCTTT. Protein: CASSKGQGYMNTEAFF. V is TRBV19 and J is TRBJ1-1, with 9 nucleotides matching TRBD1. CDR1 is LNHDA and CDR2 is SQIVND in the germline V gene (reference sequence). This CDR3 spans 16 amino acids. The J segment lost 0 bases and the V segment lost 4 bases, leaving 6 bases of the junction unmatched.

CDR3 amino acids: CASSYQINTGELFF. Here the CDR3 DNA reads TGTGCCAGCAGTTACCAGATTAACACCGGGGAGCTGTTTTTT. V gene TRBV6-5 combines with J gene TRBJ2-2; D uncertain. V was trimmed by 2 bases and J by 2 bases, leaving 6 bases between them. Germline CDR1 MNHEY, CDR2 SVGAGI. This CDR3 contains 14 residues.

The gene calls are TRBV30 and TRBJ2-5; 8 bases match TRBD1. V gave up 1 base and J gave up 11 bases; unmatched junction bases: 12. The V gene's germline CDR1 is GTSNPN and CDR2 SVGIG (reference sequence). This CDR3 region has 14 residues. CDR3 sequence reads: CAWSDGQGAWEQYF. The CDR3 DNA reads TGTGCCTGGAGTGACGGACAGGGCGCTTGGGAGCAGTACTTC.

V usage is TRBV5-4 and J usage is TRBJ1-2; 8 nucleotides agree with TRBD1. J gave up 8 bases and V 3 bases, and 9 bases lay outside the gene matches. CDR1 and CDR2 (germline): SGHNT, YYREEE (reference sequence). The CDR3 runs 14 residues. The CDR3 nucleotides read TGTGCCAGCAGCTCCCTACAGGGGGTGGGGGGCTACACCTTC. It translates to CASSSLQGVGGYTF.

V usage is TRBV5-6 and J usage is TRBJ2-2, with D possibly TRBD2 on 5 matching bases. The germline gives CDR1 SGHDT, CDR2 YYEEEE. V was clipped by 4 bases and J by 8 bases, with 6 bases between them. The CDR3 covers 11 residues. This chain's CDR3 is CASSRRGELFF. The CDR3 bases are TGTGCCAGCAGCCGGAGGGGGGAGCTGTTTTTT.

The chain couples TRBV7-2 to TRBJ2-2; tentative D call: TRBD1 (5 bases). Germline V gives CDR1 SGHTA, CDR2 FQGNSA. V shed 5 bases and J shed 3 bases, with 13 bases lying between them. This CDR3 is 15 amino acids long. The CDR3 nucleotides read TGTGCCAGCAGCCGCGAAGCAGGGTACACCGGGGAGCTGTTTTTT. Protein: CASSREAGYTGELFF. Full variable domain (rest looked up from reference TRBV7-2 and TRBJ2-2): GAGVSQSPSNKVTEKGKDVELRCDPISGHTALYWYRQSLGQGLEFLIYFQGNSAPDKSGLPSDRFSAERTGGSVSTLTIQRTQQEDSAVYLCASSREAGYTGELFFGEGSRLTVL.

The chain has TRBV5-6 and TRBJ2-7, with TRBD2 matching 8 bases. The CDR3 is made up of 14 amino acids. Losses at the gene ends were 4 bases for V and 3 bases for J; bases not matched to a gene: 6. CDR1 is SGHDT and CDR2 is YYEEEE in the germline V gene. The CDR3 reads CASSGGRRVYEQYF. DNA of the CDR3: TGTGCCAGCAGCGGCGGGAGGAGGGTCTACGAGCAGTACTTC.

The CDR3 sequence: CASSLGTGANYGYTF. In DNA, the CDR3 is TGTGCCAGCAGCCTCGGGACAGGGGCTAACTATGGCTACACCTTC. V usage is TRBV7-8 and J usage is TRBJ1-2, with 10 bases identical to TRBD1. Germline assignment: CDR1 SGHVS and CDR2 FQNEAQ. V lost 5 bases, J lost 0 bases, and 3 bases stayed unmatched. This CDR3 has 15 amino acids. The full variable domain, with the rest looked up from reference TRBV7-8 and TRBJ1-2, is GAGVSQSPRYKVAKRGQDVALRCDPISGHVSLFWYQQALGQGPEFLTYFQNEAQLDKSGLPSDRFFAERPEGSVSTLKIQRTQQEDSAVYLCASSLGTGANYGYTFGSGTRLTVV.

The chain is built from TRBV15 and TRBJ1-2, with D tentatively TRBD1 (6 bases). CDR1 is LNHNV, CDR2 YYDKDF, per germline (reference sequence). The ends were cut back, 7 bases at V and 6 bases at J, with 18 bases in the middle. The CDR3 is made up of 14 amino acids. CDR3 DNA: TGTGCCACCATCCCCAGTCGGGGGGCGGATGGCTACACCTTC. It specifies CATIPSRGADGYTF.

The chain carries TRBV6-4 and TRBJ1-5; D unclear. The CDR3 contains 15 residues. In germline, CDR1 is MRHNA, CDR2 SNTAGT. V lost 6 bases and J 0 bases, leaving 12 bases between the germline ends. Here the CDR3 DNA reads TGTGCCAGCAGCCCTTCCCCGGGTAGCAATCAGCCCCAGCATTTT. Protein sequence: CASSPSPGSNQPQHF.

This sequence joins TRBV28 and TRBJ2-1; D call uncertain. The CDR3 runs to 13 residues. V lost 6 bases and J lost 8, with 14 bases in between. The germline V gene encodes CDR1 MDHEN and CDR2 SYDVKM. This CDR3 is CASSVTQLDEQFF. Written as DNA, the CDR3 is TGTGCCAGCAGCGTCACGCAGCTAGATGAGCAGTTCTTC.

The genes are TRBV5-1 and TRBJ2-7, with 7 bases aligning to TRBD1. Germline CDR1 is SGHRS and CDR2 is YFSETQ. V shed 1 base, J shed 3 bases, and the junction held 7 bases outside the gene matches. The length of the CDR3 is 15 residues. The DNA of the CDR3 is TGCGCCAGCAGCTTGTTCACAGGGGTTCACTACGAGCAGTACTTC. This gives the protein CASSLFTGVHYEQYF.